What follows are 18 T cell receptor beta chains derived from one specimen sequenced in a study of T cells after yellow fever vaccination (dated by TCRdb to 2018 to 2020). The label giving this sample's treatment or condition can be read as: live attenuated yellow fever vaccine strain. Library preparation was by 5' RACE. The data were produced on an Illumina HiSeq 2500. TCRdb reprocessed the public reads (quality trimming at Q25 with fastp, clone calling with MiXCR) and kept in-frame beta chains. Every distinct CDR3 protein forms one entry, paired with its most common genes and DNA. A total of some 670,000 distinct CDR3 sequences appear in this sample, more than 9% of them only once. The top ten clonotypes cover more than 12% of the sample. The source material was PBMCs, sampled on the day of the yellow fever booster vaccination. The receptors were gathered from a man aged 30 to 45 who received the YFV17D yellow fever vaccine.

This clonotype was detected many times. Germline and junction disagree at one end, which may indicate a read error. J is TRBJ2-3 and V is TRBV7-9; D is undetermined. There are 16 residues in the CDR3. The germline V gene encodes CDR1 SEHNR and CDR2 FQNEAQ (reference sequence). The CDR3 protein is CASSVAGVLRTDTQYF. The CDR3 nucleotides read TGTGCCAGCAGCGTAGCTGGAGTGCTACGCACAGATACGCAGTATTTT.

This clonotype was observed a few times. This chain connects TRBV20-1 to TRBJ1-2; D remains ambiguous. The CDR3 sequence is 13 residues long. CDR1 is DFQATT, CDR2 SNEGSKA, per germline (reference sequence). V shed 3 bases and J shed 2 bases, with 10 bases lying between them. The CDR3: CSASPSLNYGYTF. CDR3 bases: TGCAGTGCTAGTCCCAGTCTGAACTATGGCTACACCTTC.

The V and J genes are TRBV5-1 and TRBJ2-2; the match to TRBD2 covers 7 bases. Germline V CDR1 and CDR2: SGHRS, YFSETQ. V trimming: 4 bases; J trimming: 6 bases; junction bases outside the gene matches: 6. The CDR3 is 14 residues long. CDR3 nucleotides: TGCGCCAGCAGCGCCCAAACTAGCGCCGGGGAGCTGTTTTTT. Translated, it gives CASSAQTSAGELFF.

This clonotype has only a few counts. The chain links TRBV6-1 to TRBJ1-6; the match to TRBD1 covers 7 bases. Trimming removed 7 bases from V and 3 bases from J; junction bases left unmatched: 6. Germline V gene lookup returns CDR1 MNHNS and CDR2 SASEGT. The CDR3 totals 15 residues. CDR3 DNA: TGTGCCAGCACTGCGGGACAGAACTATAATTCACCCCTCCACTTT. As protein: CASTAGQNYNSPLHF.

Only a few counts were recorded for this clonotype. The chain couples TRBV7-9 to TRBJ1-2, with TRBD1 identical over 7 bases. The germline CDR1 and CDR2 sequences are SEHNR and FQNEAQ (reference sequence). The CDR3 consists of 17 residues. With 5 bases clipped from V and 1 base from J, the junction kept 13 bases outside the gene matches. This CDR3 reads CASSPITGAYDNYGYTF. For the CDR3, the DNA is TGTGCCAGCAGCCCGATCACAGGGGCGTACGATAACTATGGCTACACCTTC.

This clonotype was found many times. CDR3 protein: CSATIAGSMNIQYF. Here the CDR3 DNA reads TGCAGTGCTACGATAGCGGGAAGTATGAACATTCAGTACTTC. V gene TRBV20-1 combines with J gene TRBJ2-4, with 8 nucleotides matching TRBD2. The germline gives CDR1 DFQATT, CDR2 SNEGSKA (reference sequence). This CDR3 is 14 amino acids long. The V gene end was trimmed by 4 bases and the J gene end by 7 bases; junction bases not matched to a gene: 9.

The J gene is TRBJ1-2, the V gene TRBV30, with D possibly matching TRBD1 (6 bases). CDR3 length: 14 amino acids. Germline V lookup: CDR1 GTSNPN, CDR2 SVGIG (reference sequence). V dropped 7 bases and J dropped 7 bases, with 22 bases sitting between them. CDR3 region: CAFAPEQGVGGYTF. The CDR3 DNA reads as TGTGCCTTTGCCCCGGAACAGGGCGTTGGTGGCTACACCTTC.

The chain has TRBV7-9 and TRBJ2-1, with TRBD2 matching 7 bases. This CDR3 comprises 15 residues. Germline V gene lookup returns CDR1 SEHNR and CDR2 FQNEAQ (reference sequence). The CDR3 nucleotides read TGTGCTCAAGCGGTAACTAGCGAACGTTACAATGAGCAGTTCTTC. This sequence encodes CAQAVTSERYNEQFF.

This clonotype was counted only a few times. The J gene is TRBJ2-3, the V gene TRBV27, with D possibly being TRBD2 (5 bases). Germline V gene lookup returns CDR1 MNHEY and CDR2 SMNVEV (reference sequence). CDR3 length: 14 residues. V was pared by 3 bases and J by 7 bases, with 14 bases between. The CDR3: CASSFEALGNTQYF. The CDR3 nucleotides read TGTGCCAGCAGTTTCGAGGCCCTCGGGAATACGCAGTATTTT.

This clonotype was seen a few times. This chain links TRBV29-1 with TRBJ1-2; weak D call: TRBD1 (5 bases). Germline-derived CDR1 and CDR2 are SQVTM and ANQGSEA. V lost 7 bases and J 2 bases, leaving 14 bases between the germline ends. CDR3 length: 13 residues. The DNA of the CDR3 is TGCAGCGAGTATTTTGGGGCCAACTATGGCTACACCTTC. Protein sequence: CSEYFGANYGYTF.

This clonotype appeared a few times. The chain combines TRBV5-1 with TRBJ2-1; 7 bases map to TRBD2. In germline, CDR1 is SGHRS, CDR2 YFSETQ. J gave up 4 bases and V 7 bases, and 5 bases lay outside the gene matches. The CDR3 is made up of 13 amino acids. CDR3 in DNA: TGCGCCAGCTCGGCTAGCGGTTACAATGAGCAGTTCTTC. This codes for CASSASGYNEQFF.

This clonotype was seen more than once but under ten times. The chain uses TRBV5-1 and TRBJ2-1; 7 nucleotides line up with TRBD1. Per germline, CDR1 SGHRS and CDR2 YFSETQ. The V segment lost 4 bases and the J segment 10 bases; nucleotides outside the gene matches: 8. CDR3 length: 13 residues. Here the CDR3 DNA reads TGCGCCAGCAGCCCTGCCCTAGGGGGCGAGCAGTTCTTC. It is translated as CASSPALGGEQFF.

This clonotype was picked up a small number of times. The V and J genes are TRBV7-6 and TRBJ2-1; 11 bases align to TRBD2. V shed 5 bases and J 9 bases; nucleotides not matched to a gene: 12. The length of the CDR3 is 16 residues. Germline V gives CDR1 SGHVS, CDR2 FNYEAQ. Written as DNA, the CDR3 is TGTGCCAGCAGCCCAGGAGTAGCGGGAGGGCCGGGTGAGCAGTTCTTC. It translates to CASSPGVAGGPGEQFF.

This clonotype appeared a few times. V usage is TRBV2 and J usage is TRBJ2-5, with D unresolved. Trimming pared 0 bases from V and 3 bases from J, leaving 11 bases between. This CDR3 contains 15 residues. Germline V gene sequence: CDR1 SNHLY, CDR2 FYNNEI. The chain's CDR3 is CASSEAATAKETQYF. As DNA, the CDR3 is TGTGCCAGCAGTGAAGCGGCGACTGCTAAAGAGACCCAGTACTTC.

The rearrangement links TRBV9 to TRBJ2-2; the D is unclear. The length of the CDR3 is 14 residues. The V gene's germline CDR1 is SGDLS and CDR2 YYNGEE. Trimming took off 3 bases at V and 6 bases at J, with 12 bases between the two ends. The CDR3: CASSEARAPGELFF. Here the CDR3 DNA reads TGTGCCAGCAGCGAGGCCAGAGCACCCGGGGAGCTGTTTTTT.

This rearrangement joins TRBV5-1 to TRBJ1-1; no reliable D call. Trimming pared 0 bases from V and 1 base from J, leaving 7 bases between. Germline lookup yields CDR1 SGHRS and CDR2 YFSETQ. The CDR3 has 14 amino acids. CDR3 loop: CASSLAPANTEAFF. In DNA, the CDR3 is TGCGCCAGCAGCTTGGCACCAGCGAACACTGAAGCTTTCTTT.

The chain is built from TRBV2 and TRBJ2-7, with a tentative D call TRBD1 (5 bases). CDR3 length: 13 amino acids. The germline V gene has CDR1 SNHLY and CDR2 FYNNEI. Trimming cost V 7 bases and J 3 bases, with 13 bases left between them. The CDR3, as DNA: TGTGCCAGCACCCTAGGGGTCATCTACGAGCAGTACTTC. Translating gives CASTLGVIYEQYF.

This clonotype was detected a few times. The rearrangement joins TRBV7-2 to TRBJ2-5, with 8 positions matching TRBD2. Trimming cost V 5 bases and J 5 bases; bases outside gene matches: 7. Germline CDR1 reads SGHTA; CDR2 reads FQGNSA. The length of the CDR3 is 14 residues. Written as DNA, the CDR3 is TGTGCCAGCAGCCCGGGAGGGCTTTTGGAGACCCAGTACTTC. The encoded protein is CASSPGGLLETQYF.